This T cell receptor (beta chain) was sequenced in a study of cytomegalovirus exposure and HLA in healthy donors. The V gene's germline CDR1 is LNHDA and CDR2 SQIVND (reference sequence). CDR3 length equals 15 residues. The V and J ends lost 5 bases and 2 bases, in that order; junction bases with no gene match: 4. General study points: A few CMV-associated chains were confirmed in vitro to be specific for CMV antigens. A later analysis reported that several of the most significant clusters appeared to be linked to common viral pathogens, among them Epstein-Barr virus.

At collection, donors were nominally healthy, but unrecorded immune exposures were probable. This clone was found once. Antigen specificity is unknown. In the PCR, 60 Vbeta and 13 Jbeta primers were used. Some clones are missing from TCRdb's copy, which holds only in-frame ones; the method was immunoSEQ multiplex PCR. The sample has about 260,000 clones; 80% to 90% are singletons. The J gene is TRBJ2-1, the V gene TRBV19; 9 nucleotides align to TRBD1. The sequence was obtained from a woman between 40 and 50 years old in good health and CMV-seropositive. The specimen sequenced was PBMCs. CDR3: CASSADRGTYNEQFF. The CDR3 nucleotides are TGTGCCAGTAGTGCCGACAGGGGGACCTACAATGAGCAGTTCTTC.